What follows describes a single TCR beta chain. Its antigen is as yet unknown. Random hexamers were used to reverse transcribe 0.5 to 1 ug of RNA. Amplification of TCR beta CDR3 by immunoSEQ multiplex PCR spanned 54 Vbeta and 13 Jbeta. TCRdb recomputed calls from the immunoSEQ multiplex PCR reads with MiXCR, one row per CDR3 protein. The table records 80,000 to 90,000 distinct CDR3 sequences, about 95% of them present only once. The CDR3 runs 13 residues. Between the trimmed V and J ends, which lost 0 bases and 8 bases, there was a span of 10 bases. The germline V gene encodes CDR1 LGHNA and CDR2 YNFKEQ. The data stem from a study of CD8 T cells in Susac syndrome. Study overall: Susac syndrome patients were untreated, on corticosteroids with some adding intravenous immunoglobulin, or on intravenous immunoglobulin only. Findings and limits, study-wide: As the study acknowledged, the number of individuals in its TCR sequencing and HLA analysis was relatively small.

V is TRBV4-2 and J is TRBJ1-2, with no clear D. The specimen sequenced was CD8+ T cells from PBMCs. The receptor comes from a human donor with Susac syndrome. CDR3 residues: CASSQDAPGGYTF. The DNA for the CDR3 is TGTGCCAGCAGCCAAGATGCTCCGGGGGGCTACACCTTC.